Given below is one TCR beta chain in context. CDR3 size: 15 residues. Germline loops: CDR1 MNHEY, CDR2 SVGAGI. The V end was cut by 0 bases, the J end by 0 bases, with 8 bases between. Here immunoSEQ multiplex PCR was the method, and the copy in TCRdb shows in-frame clones only, minus some. The data contain 15,000 or so clones, about 74% of them singletons. This sample stems from a study of T cell repertoires in MIS-A myocarditis. What was sequenced was left ventricle heart tissue obtained at autopsy. The sequence derives from a man aged 18 to 29 with fulminant myocarditis from multisystem inflammatory syndrome in adults (MIS-A) after COVID-19. The chain combines TRBV6-5 with TRBJ1-1, with D unclear. The CDR3 protein is CASSYSPGLNTEAFF. CDR3 DNA: TGTGCCAGCAGTTACTCTCCGGGATTGAACACTGAAGCTTTCTTT.